The text below deals with one T cell receptor beta chain. Its antigen remains unidentified. PCR primers comprised 60 Vbeta and 13 Jbeta primers. Assay: immunoSEQ multiplex PCR; the TCRdb copy retains only in-frame clones and omits some. There are under 200,000 clones in the sample; 70% to 80% occur only once, and roughly 4.5% lies in the top ten. These data originate in a study of cytomegalovirus exposure and HLA in healthy donors. Overall study findings and caveats: Over 150 TCR beta chains were listed as cytomegalovirus-associated. Researchers reported in a later analysis that a missense DCLRE1C variant was tied to TCR beta V- and J-gene trimming.

CDR1 and CDR2 (germline): SGHAT, FQNNGV. Germline trimming cut 4 bases from V and 0 bases from J; bases unmatched to any gene: 8. This CDR3 region has 16 residues. Specimen: PBMCs. The TCR originated in a woman aged 25-40 years in good health and CMV-seropositive. This chain joins TRBV11-2 and TRBJ2-7; 8 bases line up with TRBD2. CDR3 amino acids: CASSSATSDFSYEQYF. The CDR3 DNA reads as TGTGCCAGCAGCTCGGCGACTAGCGACTTCTCCTACGAGCAGTACTTC.